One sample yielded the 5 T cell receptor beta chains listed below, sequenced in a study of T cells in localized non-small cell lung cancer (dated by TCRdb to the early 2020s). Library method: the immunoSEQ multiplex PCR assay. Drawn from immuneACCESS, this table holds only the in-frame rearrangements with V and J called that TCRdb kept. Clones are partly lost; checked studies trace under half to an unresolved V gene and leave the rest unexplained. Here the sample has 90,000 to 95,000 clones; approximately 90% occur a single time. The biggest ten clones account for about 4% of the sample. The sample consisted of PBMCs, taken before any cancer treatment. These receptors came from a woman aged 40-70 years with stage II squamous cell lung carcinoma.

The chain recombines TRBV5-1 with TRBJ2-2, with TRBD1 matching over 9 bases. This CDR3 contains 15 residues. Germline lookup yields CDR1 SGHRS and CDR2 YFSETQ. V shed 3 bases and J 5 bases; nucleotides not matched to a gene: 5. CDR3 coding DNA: TGCGCCAGCAGCTGGAGGACAGGGGATACCGGGGAGCTGTTTTTT. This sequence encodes CASSWRTGDTGELFF.

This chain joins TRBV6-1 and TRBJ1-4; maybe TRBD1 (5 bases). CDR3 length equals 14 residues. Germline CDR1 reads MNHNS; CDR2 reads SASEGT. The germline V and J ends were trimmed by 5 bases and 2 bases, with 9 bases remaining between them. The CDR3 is CASSSRGTNEKLFF. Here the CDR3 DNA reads TGTGCCAGCAGTTCGCGGGGCACTAATGAAAAACTGTTTTTT.

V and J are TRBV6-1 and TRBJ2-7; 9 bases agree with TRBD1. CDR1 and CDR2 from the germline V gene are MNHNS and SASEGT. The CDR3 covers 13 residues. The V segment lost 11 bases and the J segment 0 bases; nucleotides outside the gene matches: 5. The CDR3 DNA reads TGTGCCGGCCTGGGACAGGGCTCCTACGAGCAGTACTTC. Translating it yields CAGLGQGSYEQYF.

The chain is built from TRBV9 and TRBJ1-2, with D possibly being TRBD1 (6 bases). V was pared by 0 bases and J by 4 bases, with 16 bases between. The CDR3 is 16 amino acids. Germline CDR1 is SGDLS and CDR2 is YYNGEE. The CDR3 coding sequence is TGTGCCAGCAGCGTAGGGAAGACAGGCTGGGCCTATGGCTACACCTTC. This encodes CASSVGKTGWAYGYTF.

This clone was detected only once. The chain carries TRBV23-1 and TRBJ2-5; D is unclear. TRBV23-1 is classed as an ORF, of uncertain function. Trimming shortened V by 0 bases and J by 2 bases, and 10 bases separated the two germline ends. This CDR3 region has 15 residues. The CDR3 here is CASSQSAVRQETQYF. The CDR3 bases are TGCGCCAGCAGTCAATCGGCCGTCCGGCAAGAGACCCAGTACTTC.